This T cell receptor (beta chain) was captured by sequencing in a study of shared clonotypes between healthy human individuals. Notes on the study in general: In having few donors, the study represented limited genetic and exposure-history diversity.

Deep level was the assay's run setting. Clones were read by immunoSEQ multiplex PCR, and TCRdb kept only the in-frame ones, dropping some. Among roughly 2.2 million clones, more than 85% were seen once, and the ten largest hold 0.39%. Notes on this clone: Its antigen is not known.

CDR1 SGHTA and CDR2 FQGNSA come from the germline V gene. The CDR3 is made up of 14 amino acids. Unmatched junction bases numbered 6, after V lost 9 bases and J lost 4 bases. The chain combines TRBV7-2 with TRBJ2-3, with 11 bases identical to TRBD2. This receptor was obtained from a man between 18 and 29 years old in good health. Some clones in this sample may be carry-over from other donors' samples. Sequencing input: naive CD4+ T cells from PBMCs. The subset is: CD45RA+ positively selected. The DNA for the CDR3 is TGTGCCAGTTTAGCGGGAGGGGCGCCAGATACGCAGTATTTT. This codes for CASLAGGAPDTQYF.